In its sample, the clone carrying this TCR beta chain was seen a few times. Its target is not known. This CDR3 spans 15 amino acids. Trimming pared 5 bases from V and 3 bases from J, leaving 15 bases between. Looked up from germline, CDR1 is SGHVS and CDR2 is FNYEAQ. Reverse transcribing all isolated RNA meant expressed TCRB transcripts were sequenced. Sequenced by immunoSEQ multiplex PCR; TCRdb stores in-frame clones only, minus some. The sample lists about 240,000 clones; 14% were seen once. Donors contributed one heparinised blood draw apiece, averaging about 100 mL. Sorting that relied on CD45RO/CCR7/CD25/CD127/CD95/CD27 yielded CD4+ naive, central memory, regulatory and stem cell-like memory cells. Populations isolated by sorting all had purity greater than 95%. These data originate in a study of beta chain features in type 1 diabetes. Overall study findings and caveats: Type 1 diabetes patients had moderately but significantly shorter TCRB CDR3s in all four CD4+ subsets.

The V gene is TRBV7-6, the J gene TRBJ2-3, with D perhaps TRBD2 (6 bases). The clonotype originates from a man aged 25-45 years with type 1 diabetes. Sequenced: naive CD4+ T cells from blood. The CDR3 nucleotides are TGTGCCAGCAGCCTCGGGGGAATGGGGACAGATACGCAGTATTTT. As protein: CASSLGGMGTDTQYF.